These 15 T cell receptor beta chains share one sample of origin, sequenced in a study of T cells after yellow fever vaccination. One entry per CDR3 protein, called by TCRdb with MiXCR from the 5' RACE reads. The sample shows approximately 610,000 distinct CDR3 sequences, about a sixth of them seen only once. The sequences come from PBMCs, collected 5 to 6 days after the first yellow fever vaccination. Receptors were obtained from a man between 18 and 35 years old who received the YFV17D yellow fever vaccine.

The V gene is TRBV28, the J gene TRBJ2-3, with D possibly called TRBD1 or TRBD2 (5 bases each). The V end lost 7 bases, the J end lost 5 bases, and 19 bases lay between the germline ends. In germline, CDR1 is MDHEN, CDR2 SYDVKM. The CDR3 runs 15 residues. The CDR3 loop is CASTMLWQGEDTQYF. In DNA form, the CDR3 reads TGTGCCAGCACTATGTTATGGCAGGGAGAAGATACGCAGTATTTT.

This clonotype appeared a few times. The rearrangement links TRBV5-5 to TRBJ1-1; D is unresolved. V was shortened by 0 bases and J by 4 bases, with 10 bases between the two germline ends. The CDR3 consists of 14 residues. Germline V gene data show CDR1 as SGHKS and CDR2 as YYEKEE (reference sequence). The CDR3 DNA reads as TGTGCCAGCAGCTTGGGTTGGGGAGGCACTGAAGCTTTCTTT. Translating it yields CASSLGWGGTEAFF.

This clonotype has only a few counts. This chain joins TRBV7-2 and TRBJ1-5; 8 bases are shared with TRBD1. The CDR3 consists of 16 residues. The germline CDR1 and CDR2 sequences are SGHTA and FQGNSA. Trimming cost V 1 base and J 3 bases; bases outside gene matches: 5. The DNA for the CDR3 is TGTGCCAGCAGCTTAGGGGGGACAGGACACAATCAGCCCCAGCATTTT. Encoded protein: CASSLGGTGHNQPQHF.

The genes are TRBV6-2 or TRBV6-3 and TRBJ2-3; 7 nucleotides match TRBD2. The CDR3 runs 15 residues. The V and J ends lost 2 bases and 4 bases, in that order; junction bases with no gene match: 6. CDR1 is MNHEY and CDR2 is SVGEGT in the germline V gene. Here the CDR3 DNA reads TGTGCCAGCAGTTACGCGGGGGATAAAGCAGATACGCAGTATTTT. Amino acid sequence: CASSYAGDKADTQYF.

This sequence joins TRBV5-1 and TRBJ1-1; D is ambiguous. This CDR3 contains 15 residues. With 4 bases removed from V and 1 base from J, the gap between germline ends came to 14 bases. In germline, CDR1 is SGHRS, CDR2 YFSETQ. CDR3 nucleotide sequence: TGCGCCAGCAGCCTACGGACGGCAGGGAACACTGAAGCTTTCTTT. It translates to CASSLRTAGNTEAFF.

The V gene is TRBV2, the J gene TRBJ1-2; D is perhaps TRBD1 (6 bases). CDR1 and CDR2 (germline): SNHLY, FYNNEI. Trimming pared 4 bases from V and 7 bases from J, leaving 22 bases between. The CDR3 contains 16 residues. CDR3 protein: CASSGNEDSPQGGYTF. The CDR3 DNA reads as TGTGCCAGCAGTGGAAATGAGGACAGCCCCCAGGGTGGCTACACCTTC. The full variable domain, with the rest looked up from reference TRBV2 and TRBJ1-2, is EPEVTQTPSHQVTQMGQEVILRCVPISNHLYFYWYRQILGQKVEFLVSFYNNEISEKSEIFDDQFSVERPDGSNFTLKIRSTKLEDSAMYFCASSGNEDSPQGGYTFGSGTRLTVV.

The V and J genes are TRBV7-9 and TRBJ2-3; 8 positions agree with TRBD2. The length of the CDR3 is 16 residues. V dropped 3 bases and J dropped 4; count of bases not matched to a gene: 9. Germline V CDR1 and CDR2: SEHNR, FQNEAQ (reference sequence). The CDR3 DNA reads as TGTGCCAGCAGCTTTGGGAATAGCGGGGCTTCAGATACGCAGTATTTT. This sequence encodes CASSFGNSGASDTQYF.

The CDR3 DNA reads TGTGCCAGCAACCGAGCGGGGGTGAGCTCCTACAATGAGCAGTTCTTC. It yields the protein CASNRAGVSSYNEQFF. The chain has TRBV11-2 and TRBJ2-1; TRBD2 matches at 8 bases. The length of the CDR3 is 16 residues. Germline assignment: CDR1 SGHAT and CDR2 FQNNGV. Trimming removed 7 bases from V and 0 bases from J; junction bases left unmatched: 8.

The chain has TRBV10-3 and TRBJ1-6, with D possibly matching TRBD1 (5 bases). CDR1 is ENHRY, CDR2 SYGVKD, per germline. This CDR3 has 13 amino acids. V lost 10 bases to trimming and J lost 6 bases, with 13 bases between them. The CDR3: CATGLDTNSPLHF. The CDR3 DNA reads TGTGCCACCGGACTGGACACTAATTCACCCCTCCACTTT.

This clonotype turned up a few times. V usage is TRBV5-6 and J usage is TRBJ2-7, with a possible D match to TRBD1 (6 bases). Germline values: CDR1 SGHDT, CDR2 YYEEEE. Trimming took off 4 bases at V and 3 bases at J, with 14 bases between the two ends. The CDR3 spans 14 residues. The CDR3 DNA reads as TGTGCCAGCAGCCCGAGGGGGTTTGACTACGAGCAGTACTTC. Translated: CASSPRGFDYEQYF.

This clonotype has ten or more counts. The rearrangement uses TRBV18 and TRBJ2-3; D is ambiguous. This CDR3 is built from 12 residues. With 0 bases removed from V and 4 bases from J, the gap between germline ends came to 2 bases. CDR1 is KGHSH, CDR2 LQKENI, per germline. CDR3 sequence reads: CASSPPADTQYF. The CDR3 DNA is TGTGCCAGCTCACCACCCGCAGATACGCAGTATTTT.

The chain carries TRBV12-3 or TRBV12-4 and TRBJ2-7; D possibly corresponds to TRBD1 (6 bases). V was cut by 5 bases and J by 3 bases, with 14 bases left in between. The CDR3 is 14 residues long. DNA for the CDR3: TGTGCCAGCAGTCCCGGGTCAGGGGACTACGAGCAGTACGTC. This sequence encodes CASSPGSGDYEQYV.

The rearrangement joins TRBV5-6 to TRBJ2-7; D uncertain. The CDR3 totals 12 residues. Germline V gives CDR1 SGHDT, CDR2 YYEEEE. V was clipped by 1 base and J by 3 bases, with 5 bases between them. The CDR3 DNA is TGTGCCAGCAGCTTGATGGGCTACGAGCAGTACGTC. Amino acids: CASSLMGYEQYV.

Only a few counts were recorded for this clonotype. The V and J genes are TRBV4-3 and TRBJ2-5, with 12 bases identical to TRBD2. Germline CDR1 is LGHNA and CDR2 is YSLEER. CDR3 size: 18 residues. Trimming cost V 5 bases and J 4 bases; bases outside gene matches: 14. DNA of the CDR3: TGCGCCAGCAGCTCCCGACTAGCGGGGGACCTCAGAGCAGAGACCCAGTACTTC. The encoded protein is CASSSRLAGDLRAETQYF.

The chain links TRBV9 to TRBJ1-1; D gene ambiguous. Germline assignment: CDR1 SGDLS and CDR2 YYNGEE. There are 13 residues in the CDR3. The V end lost 0 bases, the J end lost 2 bases, and 5 bases lay between the germline ends. The CDR3 DNA reads as TGTGCCAGCAGCGTAGTATCTAACACTGAAGCTTTCTTT. It yields the protein CASSVVSNTEAFF.